The clone carrying this T cell receptor (beta chain) was recorded only once. The CDR3 runs 14 residues. CDR1 and CDR2 (germline): SGHRS, YFSETQ. V lost 2 bases to trimming and J lost 5 bases, with 13 bases between them. The data belong to a study of T cell responses to AZD1222 COVID-19 vaccine. Study-wide context: Timing groups of about 4 and about 12 weeks for second doses were pooled.

The data were produced by immunoSEQ multiplex PCR, yet TCRdb's version contains in-frame clones alone and is incomplete. The sample includes some 100,000 clones, roughly nine tenths of them seen just once. The chain employs TRBV5-1 and TRBJ1-2; D possibly corresponds to TRBD1 (5 bases). The receptor's source is an adult in good health. This specimen consisted of peripheral blood, obtained on day 0 of AZD1222 vaccination. CDR3 in DNA: TGCGCCAGCAGCTTCTTGGGGGAGGGATATGGCTACACCTTC. Translated, it gives CASSFLGEGYGYTF.